Below are 21 T cell receptor beta chains sequenced from a single sample in a study of Ad26.COV2.S vaccination and SARS-CoV-2 variants. TCRdb's table, derived via immunoSEQ multiplex PCR, lists solely in-frame clones and lacks some. The profile shows 300,000 to 400,000 clones, approximately 86% of them singletons. Documented treatment: some 20 received Ad26.COV2.S at low or high dose, single or two shots; 5 received placebo; per-sample allocation not given. Specimen acquisition occurred on day 63 following the initial vaccine or placebo injection. This material consisted of peripheral blood, taken in a trial of Ad26.COV2.S vaccine versus placebo. These receptors were taken from a person between 18 and 65 years old who received the Ad26.COV2.S COVID-19 vaccine or a placebo.

This rearrangement joins TRBV7-9 to TRBJ1-5; D remains unclear. The ends were cut back, 1 base at V and 6 bases at J, with 7 bases in the middle. Germline V lookup: CDR1 SEHNR, CDR2 FQNEAQ (reference sequence). CDR3 length equals 13 residues. The CDR3 loop is CASSLGYAQPQHF. DNA of the CDR3: TGTGCCAGCAGCTTAGGCTACGCTCAGCCCCAGCATTTT. The full variable domain, completed using reference TRBV7-9 and TRBJ1-5, is DTGVSQNPRHKITKRGQNVTFRCDPISEHNRLYWYRQTLGQGPEFLTYFQNEAQLEKSRLLSDRFSAERPKGSFSTLEIQRTEQGDSAMYLCASSLGYAQPQHFGDGTRLSIL.

This chain links TRBV19 with TRBJ2-6; the match to TRBD2 covers 7 bases. Germline lookup yields CDR1 LNHDA and CDR2 SQIVND (reference sequence). This CDR3 is 17 amino acids long. The V gene end was trimmed by 1 base and the J gene end by 0 bases; junction bases not matched to a gene: 3. The CDR3 DNA is TGTGCCAGTAGTATAGTCGGCGGGGGCTCTGGGGCCAACGTCCTGACTTTC. This codes for CASSIVGGGSGANVLTF.

This chain connects TRBV30 to TRBJ1-2; no firm D call. The ends were cut back, 4 bases at V and 4 bases at J, with 13 bases in the middle. This CDR3 is built from 13 residues. The germline V gene has CDR1 GTSNPN and CDR2 SVGIG (reference sequence). The CDR3 bases are TGTGCCTGGAACCCGGAGAGAGGCTATGGCTACACCTTC. It is translated as CAWNPERGYGYTF.

The chain joins TRBV7-9 to TRBJ2-2; D uncertain. CDR3 length equals 16 residues. V dropped 5 bases and J dropped 10 bases, with 23 bases sitting between them. The germline CDR1 and CDR2 sequences are SEHNR and FQNEAQ (reference sequence). The CDR3 sequence is CASSPFGGTSLEELFF. Here the CDR3 DNA reads TGTGCCAGCAGCCCTTTCGGTGGCACCTCCTTGGAGGAGCTGTTTTTT.

The chain couples TRBV5-1 to TRBJ2-7; TRBD1 might be the D (5 bases). V was trimmed by 0 bases and J by 3 bases, leaving 13 bases between them. CDR3 size: 15 residues. Germline V gene lookup returns CDR1 SGHRS and CDR2 YFSETQ. The CDR3 DNA reads as TGCGCCAGCAGCTTGGTTTCAGGGAAATTCTACGAGCAGTACTTC. Amino acids: CASSLVSGKFYEQYF. The full variable domain, with the rest looked up from reference TRBV5-1 and TRBJ2-7, is KAGVTQTPRYLIKTRGQQVTLSCSPISGHRSVSWYQQTPGQGLQFLFEYFSETQRNKGNFPGRFSGRQFSNSRSEMNVSTLELGDSALYLCASSLVSGKFYEQYFGPGTRLTVT.

The chain joins TRBV6-2 or TRBV6-3 to TRBJ1-1; tentative D call: TRBD1 (6 bases). Germline lookup yields CDR1 MNHEY and CDR2 SVGEGT. The length of the CDR3 is 16 residues. Trimming cost V 5 bases and J 3 bases, with 19 bases left between them. For the CDR3, the DNA is TGTGCCAGCAGTGGGGGCAGGAGCTTAAGGGACACTGAAGCTTTCTTT. Translation: CASSGGRSLRDTEAFF.

V and J are TRBV6-2 or TRBV6-3 and TRBJ2-7; no firm D call. From germline, CDR1 is MNHEY and CDR2 SVGEGT. V lost 6 bases and J 4 bases, leaving 10 bases between the germline ends. This CDR3 comprises 12 residues. In nucleotides, the CDR3 is TGTGCCAGCAGCCGTGGGTCTTACGAGCAGTACTTC. As protein: CASSRGSYEQYF.

The chain employs TRBV9 and TRBJ2-7; 8 bases are shared with TRBD1. CDR3 length: 16 amino acids. The V gene end was trimmed by 4 bases and the J gene end by 2 bases; junction bases not matched to a gene: 11. CDR1 and CDR2 (germline): SGDLS, YYNGEE. The CDR3 bases are TGTGCCAGCAGCCCGCAGGGACAGGATTTTACCTACGAGCAGTACTTC. Translating gives CASSPQGQDFTYEQYF.

The chain employs TRBV9 and TRBJ2-2; D ambiguous. V was cut by 4 bases and J by 7 bases, with 20 bases left in between. There are 16 residues in the CDR3. CDR1 and CDR2 (germline): SGDLS, YYNGEE. Here the CDR3 DNA reads TGTGCCAGCAGCCCCATACAGAGCGTAAGAAACGGGGAGCTGTTTTTT. This encodes CASSPIQSVRNGELFF.

About this clone itself: Its ends do not fully match the called genes, so a read error is possible. The chain joins TRBV19 to TRBJ2-4; the D is unclear. This CDR3 has 14 residues. CDR1 is LNHDA and CDR2 is SQIVND in the germline V gene (reference sequence). The CDR3: CASSDDRATNIQYF. CDR3 in DNA: TGTGCCAGTAGTGACGACCGGGCCACAAACATTCAGTACTTC.

The chain combines TRBV9 with TRBJ1-5; D is unclear. The CDR3 has 15 residues. Germline CDR1 SGDLS, CDR2 YYNGEE. V shed 0 bases and J shed 4 bases, with 11 bases lying between them. In DNA, the CDR3 is TGTGCCAGCAGCGTAGCTCCGGCGATGAATCAGCCCCAGCATTTT. Translated: CASSVAPAMNQPQHF. The full variable domain, its missing parts supplied by reference TRBV9 and TRBJ1-5, is DSGVTQTPKHLITATGQRVTLRCSPRSGDLSVYWYQQSLDQGLQFLIQYYNGEERAKGNILERFSAQQFPDLHSELNLSSLELGDSALYFCASSVAPAMNQPQHFGDGTRLSIL.

This sequence joins TRBV7-3 and TRBJ2-5; D is possibly TRBD1 (7 bases). The CDR3 runs 13 residues. Between the trimmed V and J ends, which lost 4 bases and 4 bases, there was a span of 10 bases. Germline V gene lookup returns CDR1 SGHTA and CDR2 FQGTGA. The chain's CDR3 is CASSSQGGETQYF. Written as DNA, the CDR3 is TGTGCCAGCAGCTCCCAGGGGGGAGAGACCCAGTACTTC.

This chain connects TRBV19 to TRBJ1-1; D perhaps matches TRBD1 (6 bases). V lost 3 bases and J 3 bases, leaving 8 bases between the germline ends. Germline lookup yields CDR1 LNHDA and CDR2 SQIVND (reference sequence). The CDR3 extends over 13 amino acids. The CDR3 DNA is TGTGCCAGTAGTATGGCAGGGGACACTGAAGCTTTCTTT. It encodes CASSMAGDTEAFF. The whole variable domain, remainder taken from reference TRBV19 and TRBJ1-1, is DGGITQSPKYLFRKEGQNVTLSCEQNLNHDAMYWYRQDPGQGLRLIYYSQIVNDFQKGDIAEGYSVSREKKESFPLTVTSAQKNPTAFYLCASSMAGDTEAFFGQGTRLTVV.

The chain links TRBV9 to TRBJ2-2; 9 bases are shared with TRBD1. The CDR3 spans 15 residues. Looked up from germline, CDR1 is SGDLS and CDR2 is YYNGEE. The ends lost 4 bases at V and 5 bases at J; junction bases unmatched: 6. The CDR3 protein is CASSHWTGETGELFF. The CDR3 coding sequence is TGTGCCAGCAGCCATTGGACAGGGGAGACCGGGGAGCTGTTTTTT.

V is TRBV19 and J is TRBJ1-1; no clear D gene. With 3 bases removed from V and 5 bases from J, the gap between germline ends came to 10 bases. Germline CDR1 and CDR2: LNHDA and SQIVND (reference sequence). This CDR3 region has 13 residues. The CDR3 reads CASSIGGQTEAFF. CDR3 sequence (DNA): TGTGCCAGTAGTATTGGAGGGCAGACTGAAGCTTTCTTT.

The chain carries TRBV7-6 and TRBJ2-5; TRBD1 aligns across 7 bases. The CDR3 loop spans 14 amino acids. Germline CDR1 SGHVS, CDR2 FNYEAQ. J gave up 1 base and V 5 bases, and 4 bases lay outside the gene matches. CDR3 in DNA: TGTGCCAGCAGCCCGACAGGGCCCCAAGAGACCCAGTACTTC. Its protein is CASSPTGPQETQYF.

This clone was seen just once. The V call is TRBV4-2, the J call TRBJ2-1; 10 nucleotides align to TRBD1. The CDR3 runs 17 residues. J was trimmed by 3 bases and V by 1 base; bases with no gene match: 6. Germline assignment: CDR1 LGHNA and CDR2 YNFKEQ. The chain's CDR3 is CASSQGVGQGNYNEQFF. CDR3 DNA: TGTGCCAGCAGCCAAGGGGTGGGACAGGGGAACTACAATGAGCAGTTCTTC.

The chain uses TRBV10-2 and TRBJ2-7, with D perhaps TRBD2 (6 bases). V shed 6 bases and J shed 4 bases, with 19 bases lying between them. Germline V gene sequence: CDR1 WSHSY, CDR2 SAAADI. CDR3 length equals 15 residues. The CDR3 DNA is TGCGCCAGCAGGACCCCGGGACTCAACACATACGAGCAGTACTTC. It specifies CASRTPGLNTYEQYF.

The V gene is TRBV25-1, the J gene TRBJ2-6; D possibly corresponds to TRBD2 (5 bases). Germline CDR1 is MGHDK and CDR2 is SYGVNS. The V end was cut by 4 bases, the J end by 0 bases, with 10 bases between. This CDR3 region has 16 residues. The CDR3: CASSGRAASGANVLTF. The CDR3 nucleotides are TGTGCCAGCAGTGGGCGGGCCGCCTCTGGGGCCAACGTCCTGACTTTC.

This chain links TRBV9 with TRBJ1-6; possibly TRBD1 for D (6 bases). Germline V gene lookup returns CDR1 SGDLS and CDR2 YYNGEE. V lost 0 bases, J lost 10 bases, and 17 bases lay in between. The length of the CDR3 is 16 residues. CDR3 in DNA: TGTGCCAGCAGCGTAGGTGGGGGCGCAAAGATCTCACCCCTCCACTTT. Translated: CASSVGGGAKISPLHF.

This clone was recorded a few times. The chain joins TRBV7-6 to TRBJ2-3; D possibly uses TRBD1 or TRBD2 (7 bases each). The germline V gene encodes CDR1 SGHVS and CDR2 FNYEAQ. V was clipped by 4 bases and J by 5 bases, with 22 bases between them. The CDR3 length is 17 residues. The CDR3 reads CASSSRGGTQGLDTQYF. The CDR3 region has the DNA TGTGCCAGCAGCTCCAGGGGGGGGACACAGGGTCTAGATACGCAGTATTTT.